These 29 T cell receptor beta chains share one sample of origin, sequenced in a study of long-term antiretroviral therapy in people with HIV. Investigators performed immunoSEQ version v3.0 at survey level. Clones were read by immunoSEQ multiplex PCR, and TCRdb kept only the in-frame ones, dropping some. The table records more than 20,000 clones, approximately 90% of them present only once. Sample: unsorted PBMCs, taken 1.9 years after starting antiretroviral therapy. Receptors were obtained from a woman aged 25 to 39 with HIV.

CDR3: CASPRDGQLGSSYNSPLHF. DNA for the CDR3: TGTGCCAGCCCCCGTGACGGCCAGTTGGGGAGCTCCTATAATTCACCCCTCCACTTT. The rearrangement joins TRBV5-4 to TRBJ1-6, with D unresolved. Germline CDR1 SGHNT, CDR2 YYREEE (reference sequence). CDR3 length: 19 residues. V was trimmed by 7 bases and J by 0 bases, leaving 23 bases between them.

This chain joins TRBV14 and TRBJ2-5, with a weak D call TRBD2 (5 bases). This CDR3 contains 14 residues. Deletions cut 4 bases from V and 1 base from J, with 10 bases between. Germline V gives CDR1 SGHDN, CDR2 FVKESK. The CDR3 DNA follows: TGTGCCAGCAGCCCTAGAGCGGTCCAAGAGACCCAGTACTTC. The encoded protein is CASSPRAVQETQYF.

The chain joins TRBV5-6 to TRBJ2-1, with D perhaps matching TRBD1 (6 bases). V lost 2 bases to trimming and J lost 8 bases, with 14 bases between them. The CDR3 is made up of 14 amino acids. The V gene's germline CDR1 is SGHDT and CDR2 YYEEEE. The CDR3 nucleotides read TGTGCCAGCAGCTTACTGGACAGTTGGGATGAGCAGTTCTTC. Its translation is CASSLLDSWDEQFF.

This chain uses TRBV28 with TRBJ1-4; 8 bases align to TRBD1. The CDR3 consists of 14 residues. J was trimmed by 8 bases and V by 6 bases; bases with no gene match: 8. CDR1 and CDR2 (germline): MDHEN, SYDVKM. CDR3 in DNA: TGTGCCAGCAGGAAGACAGGGGTCCGCGAAAAACTGTTTTTT. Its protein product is CASRKTGVREKLFF.

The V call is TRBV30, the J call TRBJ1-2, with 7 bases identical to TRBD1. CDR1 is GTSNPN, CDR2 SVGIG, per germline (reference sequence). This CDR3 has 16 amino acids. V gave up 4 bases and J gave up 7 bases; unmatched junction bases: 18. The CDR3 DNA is TGTGCCTGGACTGTGGGACCTACAGGGGCCCCGCCTGGCTACACCTTC. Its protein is CAWTVGPTGAPPGYTF.

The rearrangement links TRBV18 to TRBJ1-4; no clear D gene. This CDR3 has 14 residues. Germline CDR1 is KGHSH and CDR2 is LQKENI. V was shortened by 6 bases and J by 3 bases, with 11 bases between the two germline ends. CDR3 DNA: TGTGCCAGCTCCACCTCGGCGGCTAATGAAAAACTGTTTTTT. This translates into CASSTSAANEKLFF.

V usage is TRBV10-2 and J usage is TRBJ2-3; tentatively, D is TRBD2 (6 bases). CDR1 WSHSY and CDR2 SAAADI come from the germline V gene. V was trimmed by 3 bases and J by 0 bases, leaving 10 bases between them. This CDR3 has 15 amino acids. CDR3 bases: TGCGCCAGCAGTGATTCCGGGACTAGCACAGATACGCAGTATTTT. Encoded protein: CASSDSGTSTDTQYF.

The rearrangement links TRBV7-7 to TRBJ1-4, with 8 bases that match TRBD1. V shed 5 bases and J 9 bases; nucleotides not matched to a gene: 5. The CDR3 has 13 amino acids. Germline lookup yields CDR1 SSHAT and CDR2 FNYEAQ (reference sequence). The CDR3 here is CASSPGQGKKLFF. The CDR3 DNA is TGTGCCAGCAGCCCAGGACAGGGCAAAAAACTGTTTTTT.

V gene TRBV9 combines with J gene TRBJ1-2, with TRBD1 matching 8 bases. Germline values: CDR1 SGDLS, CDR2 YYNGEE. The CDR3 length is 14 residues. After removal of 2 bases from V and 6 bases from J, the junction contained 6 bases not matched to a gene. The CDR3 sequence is CASSVGQGANGYTF. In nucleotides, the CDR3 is TGTGCCAGCAGCGTCGGTCAGGGGGCGAATGGCTACACCTTC.

The CDR3 here is CASSLNGGSGTEAFF. CDR3 coding DNA: TGCGCCAGCAGCTTGAATGGGGGAAGTGGCACTGAAGCTTTCTTT. The chain employs TRBV5-1 and TRBJ1-1, with D perhaps matching TRBD1 (5 bases). This CDR3 contains 15 residues. Germline values: CDR1 SGHRS, CDR2 YFSETQ. Trimming removed 1 base at V and 4 bases at J, with 14 bases between.

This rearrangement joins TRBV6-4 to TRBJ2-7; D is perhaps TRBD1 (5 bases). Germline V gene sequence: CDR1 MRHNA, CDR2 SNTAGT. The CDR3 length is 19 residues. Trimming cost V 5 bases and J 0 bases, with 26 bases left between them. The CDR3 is CASSSNPTVTGSSSYEQYV. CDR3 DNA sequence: TGTGCCAGCAGTTCCAACCCGACTGTAACAGGCAGTAGCTCCTACGAGCAGTACGTC.

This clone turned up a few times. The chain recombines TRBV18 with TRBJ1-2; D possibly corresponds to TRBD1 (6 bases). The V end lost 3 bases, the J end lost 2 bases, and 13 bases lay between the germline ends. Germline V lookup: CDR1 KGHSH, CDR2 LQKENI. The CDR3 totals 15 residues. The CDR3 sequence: CASSPLSGENYGYTF. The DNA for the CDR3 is TGTGCCAGCTCACCTCTGTCAGGGGAGAACTATGGCTACACCTTC.

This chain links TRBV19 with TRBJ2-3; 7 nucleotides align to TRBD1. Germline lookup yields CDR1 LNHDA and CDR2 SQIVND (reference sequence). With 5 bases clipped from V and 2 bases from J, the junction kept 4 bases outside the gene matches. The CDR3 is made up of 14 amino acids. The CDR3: CASSSGTDTDTQYF. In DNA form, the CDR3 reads TGTGCCAGTAGTTCCGGGACAGACACAGATACGCAGTATTTT.

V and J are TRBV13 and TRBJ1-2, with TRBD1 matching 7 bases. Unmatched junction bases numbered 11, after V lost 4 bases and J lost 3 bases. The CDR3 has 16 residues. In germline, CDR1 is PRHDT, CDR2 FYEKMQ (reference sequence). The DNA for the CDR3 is TGTGCCAGCAGCTCCCAAAGGGGGCCCGCGGACTATGGCTACACCTTC. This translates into CASSSQRGPADYGYTF.

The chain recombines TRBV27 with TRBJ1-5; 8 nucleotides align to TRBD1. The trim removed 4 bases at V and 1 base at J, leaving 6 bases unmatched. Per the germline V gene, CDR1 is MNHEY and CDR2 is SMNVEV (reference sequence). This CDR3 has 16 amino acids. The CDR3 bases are TGTGCCAGCAGTTCAGGACAGGGTAGAAGCAATCAGCCCCAGCATTTT. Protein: CASSSGQGRSNQPQHF.

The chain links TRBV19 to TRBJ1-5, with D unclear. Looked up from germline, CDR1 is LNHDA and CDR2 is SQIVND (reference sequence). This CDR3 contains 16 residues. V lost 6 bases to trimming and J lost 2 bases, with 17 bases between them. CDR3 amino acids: CASRGNKGGRNQPQHF. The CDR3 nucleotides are TGTGCCAGTAGAGGGAACAAGGGAGGACGCAATCAGCCCCAGCATTTT.

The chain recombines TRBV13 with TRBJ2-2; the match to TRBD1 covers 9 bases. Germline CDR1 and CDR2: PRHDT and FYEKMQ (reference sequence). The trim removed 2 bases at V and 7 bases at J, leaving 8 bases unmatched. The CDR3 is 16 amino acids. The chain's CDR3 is CASSLSGTGYLGELFF. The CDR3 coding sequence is TGTGCCAGCAGCTTATCCGGGACAGGGTACCTCGGGGAGCTGTTTTTT.

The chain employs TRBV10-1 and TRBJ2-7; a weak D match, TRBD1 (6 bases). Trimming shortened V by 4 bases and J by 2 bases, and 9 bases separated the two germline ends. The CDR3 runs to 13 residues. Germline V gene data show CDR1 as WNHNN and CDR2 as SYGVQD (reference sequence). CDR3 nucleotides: TGCGCCAGCAGTGGGCAGGGGACCTACGAGCAGTACTTC. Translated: CASSGQGTYEQYF.

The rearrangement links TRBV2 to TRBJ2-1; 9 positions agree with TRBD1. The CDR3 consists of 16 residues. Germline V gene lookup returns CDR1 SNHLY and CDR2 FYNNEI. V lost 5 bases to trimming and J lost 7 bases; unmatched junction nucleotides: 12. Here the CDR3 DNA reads TGTGCCAGCAGTAAATCTGGGACAGGGCTTGCAAATGAGCAGTTCTTC. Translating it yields CASSKSGTGLANEQFF.

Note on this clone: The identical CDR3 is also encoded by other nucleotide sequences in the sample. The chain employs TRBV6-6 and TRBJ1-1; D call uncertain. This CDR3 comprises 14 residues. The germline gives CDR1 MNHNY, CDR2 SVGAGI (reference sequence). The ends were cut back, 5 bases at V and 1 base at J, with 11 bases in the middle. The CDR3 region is CASSRTDGNTEAFF. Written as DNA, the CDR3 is TGTGCCAGCAGTCGGACCGACGGGAACACTGAAGCTTTCTTT.

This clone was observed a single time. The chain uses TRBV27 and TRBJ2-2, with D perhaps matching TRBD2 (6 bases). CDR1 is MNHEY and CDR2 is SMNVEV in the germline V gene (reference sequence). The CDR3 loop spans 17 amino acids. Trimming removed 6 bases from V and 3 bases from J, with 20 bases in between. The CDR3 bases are TGTGCCAGCAGATCGTGGCAGGGTTGGGGGGACACCGGGGAGCTGTTTTTT. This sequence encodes CASRSWQGWGDTGELFF.

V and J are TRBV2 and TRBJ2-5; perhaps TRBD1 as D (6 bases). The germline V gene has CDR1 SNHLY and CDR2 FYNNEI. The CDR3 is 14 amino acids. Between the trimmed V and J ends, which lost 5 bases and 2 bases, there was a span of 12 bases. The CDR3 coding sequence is TGTGCCAGCAGTAGCCTAGGGGGTCAAGAGACCCAGTACTTC. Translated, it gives CASSSLGGQETQYF.

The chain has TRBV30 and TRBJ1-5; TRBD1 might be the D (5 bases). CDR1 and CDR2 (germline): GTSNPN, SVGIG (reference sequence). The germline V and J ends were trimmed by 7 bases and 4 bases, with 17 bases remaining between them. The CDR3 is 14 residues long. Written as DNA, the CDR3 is TGTGCCTTCCGGGACCCACATATTAATCAGCCCCAGCATTTT. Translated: CAFRDPHINQPQHF.

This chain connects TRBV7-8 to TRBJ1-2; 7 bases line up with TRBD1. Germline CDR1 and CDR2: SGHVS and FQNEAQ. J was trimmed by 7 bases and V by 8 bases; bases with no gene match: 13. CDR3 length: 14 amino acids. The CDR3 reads CASLLGTAVSGYTF. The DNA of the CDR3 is TGTGCCAGCTTACTAGGGACAGCCGTAAGTGGCTACACCTTC. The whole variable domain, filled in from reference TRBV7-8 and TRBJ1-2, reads GAGVSQSPRYKVAKRGQDVALRCDPISGHVSLFWYQQALGQGPEFLTYFQNEAQLDKSGLPSDRFFAERPEGSVSTLKIQRTQQEDSAVYLCASLLGTAVSGYTFGSGTRLTVV.

In DNA, the CDR3 is TGTGCCAGCAGCCGCAGAGGGACAGACCCCCGGAATGAGCAGTTCTTC. It yields the protein CASSRRGTDPRNEQFF. The rearrangement uses TRBV7-8 and TRBJ2-1, with 7 bases aligning to TRBD1. The CDR3 has 16 residues. The junction had 14 bases not matched to a gene; V was cut back by 5 bases and J by 7 bases. Germline CDR1 reads SGHVS; CDR2 reads FQNEAQ. The variable domain in full, with the rest retrieved from reference TRBV7-8 and TRBJ2-1, is GAGVSQSPRYKVAKRGQDVALRCDPISGHVSLFWYQQALGQGPEFLTYFQNEAQLDKSGLPSDRFFAERPEGSVSTLKIQRTQQEDSAVYLCASSRRGTDPRNEQFFGPGTRLTVL.

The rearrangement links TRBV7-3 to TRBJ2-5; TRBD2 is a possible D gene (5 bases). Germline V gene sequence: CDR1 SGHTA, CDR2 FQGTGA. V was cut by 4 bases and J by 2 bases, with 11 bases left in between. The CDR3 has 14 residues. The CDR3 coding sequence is TGTGCCAGCAGCTCGGGGAGCCGACAAGAGACCCAGTACTTC. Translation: CASSSGSRQETQYF.

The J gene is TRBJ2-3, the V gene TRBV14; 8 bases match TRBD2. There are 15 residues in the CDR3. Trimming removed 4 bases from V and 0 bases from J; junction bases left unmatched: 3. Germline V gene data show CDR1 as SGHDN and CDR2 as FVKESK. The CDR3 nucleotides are TGTGCCAGCAGCCCGGGGGGGGCTAGCACAGATACGCAGTATTTT. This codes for CASSPGGASTDTQYF. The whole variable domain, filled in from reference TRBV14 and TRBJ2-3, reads EAGVTQFPSHSVIEKGQTVTLRCDPISGHDNLYWYRRVMGKEIKFLLHFVKESKQDESGMPNNRFLAERTGGTYSTLKVQPAELEDSGVYFCASSPGGASTDTQYFGPGTRLTVL.

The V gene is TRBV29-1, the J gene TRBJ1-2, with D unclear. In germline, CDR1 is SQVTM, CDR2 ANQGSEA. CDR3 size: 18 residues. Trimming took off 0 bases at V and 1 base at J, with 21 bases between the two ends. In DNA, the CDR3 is TGCAGCGTTGAAGATCTGCCGCCACACCTAGTTATTAACTATGGCTACACCTTC. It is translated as CSVEDLPPHLVINYGYTF.

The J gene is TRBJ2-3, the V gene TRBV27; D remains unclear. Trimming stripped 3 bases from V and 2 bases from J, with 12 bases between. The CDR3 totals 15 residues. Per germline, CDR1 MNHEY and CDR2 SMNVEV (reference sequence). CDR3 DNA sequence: TGTGCCAGCAGTTTCGGCAGTCGTCACACAGATACGCAGTATTTT. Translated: CASSFGSRHTDTQYF.